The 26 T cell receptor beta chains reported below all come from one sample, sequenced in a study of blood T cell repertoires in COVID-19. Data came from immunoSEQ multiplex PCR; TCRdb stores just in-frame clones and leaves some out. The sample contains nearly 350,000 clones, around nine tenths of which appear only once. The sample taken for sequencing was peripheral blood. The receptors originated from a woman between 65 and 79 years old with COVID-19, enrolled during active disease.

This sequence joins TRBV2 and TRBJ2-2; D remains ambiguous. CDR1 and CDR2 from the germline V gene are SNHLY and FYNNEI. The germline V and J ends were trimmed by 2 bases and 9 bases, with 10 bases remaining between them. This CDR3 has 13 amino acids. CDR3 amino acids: CASSENGLWELFF. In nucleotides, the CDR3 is TGTGCCAGCAGTGAAAATGGGCTCTGGGAGCTGTTTTTT.

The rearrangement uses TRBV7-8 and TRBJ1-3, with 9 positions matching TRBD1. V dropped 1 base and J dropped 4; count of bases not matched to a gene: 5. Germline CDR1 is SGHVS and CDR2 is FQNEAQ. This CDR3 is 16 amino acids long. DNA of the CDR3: TGTGCCAGCAGCTTAGTGTGGGGGACAGGGGGAAACACCATATATTTT. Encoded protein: CASSLVWGTGGNTIYF.

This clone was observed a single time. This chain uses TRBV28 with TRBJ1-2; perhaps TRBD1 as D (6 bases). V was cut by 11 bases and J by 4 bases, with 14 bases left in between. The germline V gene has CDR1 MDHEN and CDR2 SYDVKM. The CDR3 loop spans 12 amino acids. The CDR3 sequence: CAGGAGIYGYTF. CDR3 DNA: TGTGCCGGGGGGGCCGGGATCTATGGCTACACCTTC.

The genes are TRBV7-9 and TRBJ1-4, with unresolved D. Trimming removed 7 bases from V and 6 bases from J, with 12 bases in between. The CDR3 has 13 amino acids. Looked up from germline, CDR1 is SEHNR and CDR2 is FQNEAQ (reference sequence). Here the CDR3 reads CASTEWADEKLFF. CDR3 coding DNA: TGTGCCAGCACCGAATGGGCAGATGAAAAACTGTTTTTT.

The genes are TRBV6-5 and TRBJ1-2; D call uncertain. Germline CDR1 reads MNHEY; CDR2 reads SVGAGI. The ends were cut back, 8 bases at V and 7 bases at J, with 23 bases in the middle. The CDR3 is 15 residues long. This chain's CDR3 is CASPPLGDPLLGYTF. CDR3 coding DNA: TGTGCCAGCCCACCTCTCGGGGATCCCCTGCTTGGCTACACCTTC.

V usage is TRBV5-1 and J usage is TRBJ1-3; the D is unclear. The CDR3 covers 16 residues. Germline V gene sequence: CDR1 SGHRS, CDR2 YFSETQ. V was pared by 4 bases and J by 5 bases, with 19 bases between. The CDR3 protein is CASSPGEGRWRNTIYF. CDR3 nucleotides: TGCGCCAGCAGCCCCGGCGAGGGTCGGTGGAGAAACACCATATATTTT.

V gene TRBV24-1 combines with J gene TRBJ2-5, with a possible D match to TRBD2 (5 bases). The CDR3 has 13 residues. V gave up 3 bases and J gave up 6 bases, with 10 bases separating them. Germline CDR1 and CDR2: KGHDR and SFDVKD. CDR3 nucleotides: TGTGCCACCAGTGATGGAGGTTTAAAGACCCAGTACTTC. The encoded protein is CATSDGGLKTQYF.

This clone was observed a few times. CDR3 protein: CASIEGEGIWNSPLHF. The CDR3 DNA follows: TGTGCCAGCATCGAAGGCGAGGGCATTTGGAATTCACCCCTCCACTTT. V is TRBV2 and J is TRBJ1-6; no firm D call. Germline V gene data show CDR1 as SNHLY and CDR2 as FYNNEI. Trimming took off 7 bases at V and 7 bases at J, with 20 bases between the two ends. This CDR3 comprises 16 residues.

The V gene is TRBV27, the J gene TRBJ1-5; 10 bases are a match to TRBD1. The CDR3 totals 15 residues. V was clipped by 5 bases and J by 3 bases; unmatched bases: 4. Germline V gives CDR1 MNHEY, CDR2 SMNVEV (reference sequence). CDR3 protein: CASSGTGANNQPQHF. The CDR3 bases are TGTGCCAGCAGTGGGACAGGGGCAAACAATCAGCCCCAGCATTTT.

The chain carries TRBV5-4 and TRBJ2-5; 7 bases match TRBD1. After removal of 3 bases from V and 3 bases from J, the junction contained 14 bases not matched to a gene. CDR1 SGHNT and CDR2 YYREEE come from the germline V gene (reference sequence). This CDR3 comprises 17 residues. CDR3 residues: CASSSLKMGQKEETQYF. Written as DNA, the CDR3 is TGTGCCAGCAGCTCTCTAAAGATGGGACAGAAAGAAGAGACCCAGTACTTC.

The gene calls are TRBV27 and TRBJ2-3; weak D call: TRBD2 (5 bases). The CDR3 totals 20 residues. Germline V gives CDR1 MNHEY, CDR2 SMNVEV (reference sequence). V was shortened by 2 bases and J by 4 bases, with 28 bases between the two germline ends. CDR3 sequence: CASSLRERAYYGVKSDTQYF. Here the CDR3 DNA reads TGTGCCAGCAGTTTACGCGAGCGAGCATACTACGGGGTTAAGTCAGATACGCAGTATTTT.

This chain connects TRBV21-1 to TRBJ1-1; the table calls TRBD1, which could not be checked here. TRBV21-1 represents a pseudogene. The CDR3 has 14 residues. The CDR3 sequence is CASSWGQGDTEAFF. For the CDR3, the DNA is TGTGCCAGCAGCTGGGGACAGGGGGACACTGAAGCTTTCTTT.

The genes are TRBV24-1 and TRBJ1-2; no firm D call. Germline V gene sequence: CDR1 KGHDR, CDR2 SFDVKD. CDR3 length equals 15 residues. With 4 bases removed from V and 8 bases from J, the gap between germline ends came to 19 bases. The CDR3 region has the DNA TGTGCCACCAGTGACCGTCGGACTGGGAGCGTAGGCTACACCTTC. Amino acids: CATSDRRTGSVGYTF.

The CDR3 sequence is CASSFQQGPQPQHF. DNA of the CDR3: TGTGCCAGCAGCTTCCAACAGGGGCCCCAGCCCCAGCATTTT. The chain employs TRBV5-6 and TRBJ1-5, with 7 bases fitting TRBD1. Germline V gene sequence: CDR1 SGHDT, CDR2 YYEEEE. CDR3 length equals 14 residues. Germline trimming cut 2 bases from V and 7 bases from J; bases unmatched to any gene: 6.

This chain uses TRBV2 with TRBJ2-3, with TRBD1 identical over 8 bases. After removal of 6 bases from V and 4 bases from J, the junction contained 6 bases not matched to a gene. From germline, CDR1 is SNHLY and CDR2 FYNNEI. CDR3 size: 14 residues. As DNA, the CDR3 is TGTGCCAGCAGAGGACAGGGCTATGCAGATACGCAGTATTTT. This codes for CASRGQGYADTQYF.

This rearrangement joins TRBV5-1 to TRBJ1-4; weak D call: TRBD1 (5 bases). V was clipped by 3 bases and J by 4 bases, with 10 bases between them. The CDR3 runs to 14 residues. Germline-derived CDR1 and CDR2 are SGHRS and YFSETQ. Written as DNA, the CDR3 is TGCGCCAGCAGCTATCAGGGTGGTAATGAAAAACTGTTTTTT. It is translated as CASSYQGGNEKLFF. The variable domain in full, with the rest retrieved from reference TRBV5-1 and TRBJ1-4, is KAGVTQTPRYLIKTRGQQVTLSCSPISGHRSVSWYQQTPGQGLQFLFEYFSETQRNKGNFPGRFSGRQFSNSRSEMNVSTLELGDSALYLCASSYQGGNEKLFFGSGTQLSVL.

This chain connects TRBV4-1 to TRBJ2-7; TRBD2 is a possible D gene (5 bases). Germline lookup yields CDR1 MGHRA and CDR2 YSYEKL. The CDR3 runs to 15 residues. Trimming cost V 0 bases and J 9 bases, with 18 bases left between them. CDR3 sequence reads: CASSQDSSGGPGQYF. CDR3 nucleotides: TGCGCCAGCAGCCAAGATTCAAGCGGTGGGCCGGGGCAGTACTTC.

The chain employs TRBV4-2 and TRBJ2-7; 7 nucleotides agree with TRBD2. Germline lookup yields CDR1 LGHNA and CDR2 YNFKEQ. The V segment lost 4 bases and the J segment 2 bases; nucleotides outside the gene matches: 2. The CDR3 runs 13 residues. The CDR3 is CASSPGTTYEQYF. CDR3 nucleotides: TGTGCCAGCAGCCCCGGGACTACCTACGAGCAGTACTTC.

The CDR3 spells CASSPGQNNSPLHF. CDR3 nucleotides: TGTGCCAGCTCACCGGGACAGAATAATTCACCCCTCCACTTT. The J gene is TRBJ1-6, the V gene TRBV18; 7 nucleotides match TRBD1. This CDR3 is 14 amino acids long. The V segment lost 3 bases and the J segment 5 bases; nucleotides outside the gene matches: 1. CDR1 and CDR2 (germline): KGHSH, LQKENI.

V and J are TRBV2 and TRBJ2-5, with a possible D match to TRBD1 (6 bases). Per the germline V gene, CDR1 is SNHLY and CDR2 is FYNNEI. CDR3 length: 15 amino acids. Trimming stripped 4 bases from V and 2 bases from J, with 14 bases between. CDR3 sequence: CASSAIGTNQETQYF. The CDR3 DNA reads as TGTGCCAGCAGTGCCATCGGGACAAATCAAGAGACCCAGTACTTC.

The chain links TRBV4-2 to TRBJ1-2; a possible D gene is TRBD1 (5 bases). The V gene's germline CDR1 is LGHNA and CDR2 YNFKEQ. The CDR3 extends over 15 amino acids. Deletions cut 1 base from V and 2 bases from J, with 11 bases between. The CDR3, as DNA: TGTGCCAGCAGCCAAGGGGGGAGGGAGAACTATGGCTACACCTTC. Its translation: CASSQGGRENYGYTF.

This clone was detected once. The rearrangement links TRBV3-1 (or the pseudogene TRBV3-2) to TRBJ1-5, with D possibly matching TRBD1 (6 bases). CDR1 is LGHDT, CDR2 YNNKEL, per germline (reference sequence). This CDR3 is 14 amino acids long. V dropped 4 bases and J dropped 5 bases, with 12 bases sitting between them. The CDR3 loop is CASSPNQGHQPQHF. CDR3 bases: TGTGCCAGCAGCCCGAATCAGGGGCATCAGCCCCAGCATTTT.

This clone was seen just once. CDR3 nucleotide sequence: TGTGCCAGCAGCCAACAGGTTCAGGATGGCTACACCTTC. This sequence encodes CASSQQVQDGYTF. The chain couples TRBV6-6 to TRBJ1-2, with D perhaps matching TRBD1 (5 bases). This CDR3 has 13 amino acids. Germline V gene sequence: CDR1 MNHNY, CDR2 SVGAGI (reference sequence). The germline V and J ends were trimmed by 6 bases and 6 bases, with 14 bases remaining between them.

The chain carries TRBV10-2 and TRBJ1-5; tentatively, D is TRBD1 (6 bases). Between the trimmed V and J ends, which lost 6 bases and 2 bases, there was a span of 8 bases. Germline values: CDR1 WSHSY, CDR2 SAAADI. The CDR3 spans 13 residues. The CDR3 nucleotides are TGCGCCAGCAGCGCAGGGGGCAATCAGCCCCAGCATTTT. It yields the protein CASSAGGNQPQHF.

The DNA of the CDR3 is TGTGCCAGCTCGTCAACAGGCACTGAAGCTTTCTTT. The encoded protein is CASSSTGTEAFF. V usage is TRBV18 and J usage is TRBJ1-1, with D perhaps matching TRBD1 (5 bases). Looked up from germline, CDR1 is KGHSH and CDR2 is LQKENI. This CDR3 comprises 12 residues. V gave up 6 bases and J gave up 4 bases, with 9 bases separating them.

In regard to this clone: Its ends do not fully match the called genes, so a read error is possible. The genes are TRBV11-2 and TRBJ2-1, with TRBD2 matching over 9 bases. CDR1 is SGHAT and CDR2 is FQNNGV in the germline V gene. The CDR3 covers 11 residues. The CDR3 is CASSISGGAVF. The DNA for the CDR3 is TGTGCCAGCAGCATTAGCGGGGGTGCGGTCTTC. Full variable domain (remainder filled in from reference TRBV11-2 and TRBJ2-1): EAGVAQSPRYKIIEKRQSVAFWCNPISGHATLYWYQQILGQGPKLLIQFQNNGVVDDSQLPKDRFSAERLKGVDSTLKIQPAKLEDSAVYLCASSISGGAVFGPGTRLTVL.